These 27 T cell receptor beta chains came from one sample sequenced in a study of blood T cell repertoires in COVID-19 (dated by TCRdb to about 2020). The library was made by the immunoSEQ multiplex PCR assay. The table comes from immuneACCESS by way of TCRdb, which keeps in-frame sequences with V and J called. Part of the clones is missing from these tables; in studies checked, under half for an unresolved V gene and the rest for unknown reasons. In all, the sample holds fewer than 250,000 clones, and roughly 80% of those were seen once. The ten largest make up around 2.3% of the sample. The specimen sequenced was peripheral blood. The receptors stem from a woman aged 40 to 49 with active or convalescent COVID-19.

The chain combines TRBV6-2 or TRBV6-3 with TRBJ2-5, with 16 positions matching TRBD2. Germline V CDR1 and CDR2: MNHEY, SVGEGT. V lost 5 bases and J lost 2; bases outside the gene matches: 5. The CDR3 has 17 residues. CDR3 loop: CASSLGTSGGVQETQYF. CDR3 DNA sequence: TGTGCCAGCAGTCTTGGGACTAGCGGGGGGGTTCAAGAGACCCAGTACTTC.

The rearrangement joins TRBV24-1 to TRBJ2-5; the D gene is possibly TRBD2 (6 bases). This CDR3 has 16 amino acids. CDR1 is KGHDR, CDR2 SFDVKD, per germline. Trimming shortened V by 2 bases and J by 5 bases, and 17 bases separated the two germline ends. The CDR3 bases are TGTGCCACCAGTGATTGGGGCGGGCGGGATCCGGAGACCCAGTACTTC. Its protein product is CATSDWGGRDPETQYF.

J is TRBJ2-5 and V is TRBV6-5, with D perhaps matching TRBD2 (6 bases). Trimming removed 8 bases at V and 5 bases at J, with 15 bases between. From germline, CDR1 is MNHEY and CDR2 SVGAGI. This CDR3 has 13 residues. CDR3: CASRLAPRETQYF. The CDR3 bases are TGTGCCAGCCGGCTAGCGCCTAGGGAGACCCAGTACTTC.

This clone has just one count. CDR3 sequence (DNA): TGTGCCAGTACAGGGGCACGCACTGAAGCTTTCTTT. Translating gives CASTGARTEAFF. This chain links TRBV2 with TRBJ1-1; 7 bases are shared with TRBD1. This CDR3 spans 12 amino acids. Trimming removed 9 bases from V and 4 bases from J; junction bases left unmatched: 5. From germline, CDR1 is SNHLY and CDR2 FYNNEI.

The rearrangement links TRBV7-2 to TRBJ2-3, with D tentatively TRBD1 (6 bases). The CDR3 sequence is 16 residues long. Germline V lookup: CDR1 SGHTA, CDR2 FQGNSA. V lost 1 base to trimming and J lost 0 bases, with 11 bases between them. The CDR3 DNA reads as TGTGCCAGCAGCTTAGTCGGGACACCTAGCACAGATACGCAGTATTTT. Its protein product is CASSLVGTPSTDTQYF.

CDR3 DNA sequence: TGTGCCAGCAGCGTACGACTAGCGGGGGACAATGAGCAGTTCTTC. Its protein is CASSVRLAGDNEQFF. The chain couples TRBV2 to TRBJ2-1; 12 bases are a match to TRBD2. CDR1 and CDR2 (germline): SNHLY, FYNNEI. The CDR3 spans 15 residues. After removal of 6 bases from V and 5 bases from J, the junction contained 5 bases not matched to a gene.

This chain joins TRBV11-3 and TRBJ2-1; 8 nucleotides match TRBD2. Germline loops: CDR1 SGHNT, CDR2 YENEEA. Unmatched junction bases numbered 9, after V lost 3 bases and J lost 5 bases. CDR3 length: 16 amino acids. The CDR3 DNA reads as TGTGCCAGCAGCTTCCGACGGGGGGGCGGCAACAATGAGCAGTTCTTC. It specifies CASSFRRGGGNNEQFF.

The chain couples TRBV6-5 to TRBJ1-2; 8 bases match TRBD1. CDR1 and CDR2 (germline): MNHEY, SVGAGI. Germline trimming cut 6 bases from V and 4 bases from J; bases unmatched to any gene: 7. The CDR3 length is 14 residues. CDR3 bases: TGTGCCAGCAGCTCTAGTGACAGGGGCTATGGCTACACCTTC. Translating gives CASSSSDRGYGYTF.

Ten or more counts support this clone. V is TRBV19 and J is TRBJ1-6, with TRBD1 matching over 9 bases. Germline CDR1 LNHDA, CDR2 SQIVND (reference sequence). V dropped 5 bases and J dropped 8; count of bases not matched to a gene: 4. The CDR3 runs 14 residues. CDR3 in amino acids: CASSPRTGDSPLHF. The CDR3 coding sequence is TGTGCCAGTAGTCCACGGACAGGGGATTCACCCCTCCACTTT.

This clone came up a few times. The genes are TRBV7-9 and TRBJ1-2; 7 bases align to TRBD1. CDR3 length: 14 residues. V shed 7 bases and J 4 bases; nucleotides not matched to a gene: 9. The V gene's germline CDR1 is SEHNR and CDR2 FQNEAQ (reference sequence). CDR3 sequence (DNA): TGTGCCAGCACCCCAGGGGGGCTGGGCTATGGCTACACCTTC. It codes for CASTPGGLGYGYTF.

This clone was counted many times. The chain carries TRBV11-3 and TRBJ2-1; tentatively, D is TRBD2 (6 bases). Germline V gives CDR1 SGHNT, CDR2 YENEEA. The V end was cut by 2 bases, the J end by 9 bases, with 8 bases between. The CDR3 loop spans 12 amino acids. The CDR3 nucleotides read TGTGCCAGCAGCTTAAGGAGGGGTGAGCAGTTCTTC. Protein product: CASSLRRGEQFF. Variable domain in full (rest from reference TRBV11-3 and TRBJ2-1): EAGVVQSPRYKIIEKKQPVAFWCNPISGHNTLYWYLQNLGQGPELLIRYENEEAVDDSQLPKDRFSAERLKGVDSTLKIQPAELGDSAVYLCASSLRRGEQFFGPGTRLTVL.

This sequence joins TRBV9 and TRBJ2-3; TRBD2 matches at 9 bases. V shed 0 bases and J 6 bases; nucleotides not matched to a gene: 8. The CDR3 runs 16 residues. Germline CDR1 is SGDLS and CDR2 is YYNGEE. The CDR3 region is CASSVVTAGGRDTQYF. CDR3 sequence (DNA): TGTGCCAGCAGCGTAGTAACCGCGGGGGGGCGCGATACGCAGTATTTT.

The rearrangement links TRBV28 to TRBJ2-6; D is unclear. V gave up 7 bases and J gave up 0 bases, with 10 bases separating them. The CDR3 covers 15 residues. CDR1 is MDHEN, CDR2 SYDVKM, per germline. In DNA form, the CDR3 reads TGTGCCAGCACCCCGCTAACCTCTGGGGCCAACGTCCTGACTTTC. Encoded protein: CASTPLTSGANVLTF. Filled out from reference TRBV28 and TRBJ2-6, the complete variable domain reads DVKVTQSSRYLVKRTGEKVFLECVQDMDHENMFWYRQDPGLGLRLIYFSYDVKMKEKGDIPEGYSVSREKKERFSLILESASTNQTSMYLCASTPLTSGANVLTFGAGSRLTVL.

The V gene is TRBV30, the J gene TRBJ1-5; TRBD1 might be the D (5 bases). The V gene's germline CDR1 is GTSNPN and CDR2 SVGIG (reference sequence). There are 13 residues in the CDR3. CDR3 nucleotides: TGTGCTTATGACAGATCTACCGATCAGCCCCAGCATTTT. Protein product: CAYDRSTDQPQHF.

The chain couples TRBV11-1 to TRBJ2-3, with 9 nucleotides matching TRBD2. Germline-derived CDR1 and CDR2 are SGHAT and FQDESV (reference sequence). This CDR3 spans 16 amino acids. V dropped 1 base and J dropped 2; count of bases not matched to a gene: 4. The CDR3 DNA reads TGTGCCAGCAGCTTAGAACTAGCGGGTCTCACAGATACGCAGTATTTT. This translates into CASSLELAGLTDTQYF.

The chain links TRBV24-1 to TRBJ1-5; D is perhaps TRBD1 (5 bases). Germline lookup yields CDR1 KGHDR and CDR2 SFDVKD. The CDR3 runs 13 residues. Trimming pared 9 bases from V and 3 bases from J, leaving 11 bases between. CDR3 bases: TGTGCCACCTCGGGGGGAACCAATCAGCCCCAGCATTTT. It yields the protein CATSGGTNQPQHF.

V usage is TRBV20-1 and J usage is TRBJ1-2; tentatively, D is TRBD1 (6 bases). V lost 3 bases, J lost 0 bases, and 20 bases lay in between. Germline CDR1 reads DFQATT; CDR2 reads SNEGSKA (reference sequence). The CDR3 length is 17 residues. The CDR3 protein is CSASGGPGITTNYGYTF. The CDR3 nucleotides read TGCAGTGCTAGTGGGGGCCCAGGGATCACGACTAACTATGGCTACACCTTC.

V and J are TRBV11-3 and TRBJ2-7; 10 positions match TRBD1. Germline CDR1 and CDR2: SGHNT and YENEEA. The V and J ends lost 11 bases and 7 bases, in that order; junction bases with no gene match: 14. The CDR3 runs to 14 residues. The CDR3 sequence: CAHGRDRGICEQYF. The CDR3 region has the DNA TGTGCCCACGGTAGGGACAGGGGAATTTGTGAGCAGTACTTC.

V gene TRBV4-2 combines with J gene TRBJ2-1; D is perhaps TRBD2 (5 bases). Germline V gene sequence: CDR1 LGHNA, CDR2 YNFKEQ. This CDR3 has 15 amino acids. Trimming pared 3 bases from V and 9 bases from J, leaving 18 bases between. The CDR3: CASSQVVGRRGEQFF. CDR3 DNA: TGTGCCAGCAGCCAGGTAGTGGGCCGACGGGGTGAGCAGTTCTTC.

The chain recombines TRBV19 with TRBJ2-3, with D maybe TRBD1 (6 bases). The CDR3 runs 14 residues. Trimming stripped 1 base from V and 8 bases from J, with 13 bases between. Germline V gene data show CDR1 as LNHDA and CDR2 as SQIVND (reference sequence). CDR3 sequence: CASSIGLDRPTQYF. CDR3 DNA: TGTGCCAGTAGTATAGGCCTAGACAGGCCTACGCAGTATTTT.

The V and J genes are TRBV7-9 and TRBJ2-1, with 7 positions matching TRBD1. CDR3 length: 13 amino acids. V lost 11 bases and J lost 0; bases outside the gene matches: 4. Germline CDR1 is SEHNR and CDR2 is FQNEAQ (reference sequence). The CDR3 spells CAGRTGSYNEQFF. In DNA form, the CDR3 reads TGTGCCGGGCGGACAGGCTCCTACAATGAGCAGTTCTTC.

There are a few counts of this clone. The CDR3 DNA reads TGTGCTAGTGGTCGGGACAGGGAAGGTGGCTACACCTTC. Its protein is CASGRDREGGYTF. The chain recombines TRBV12-5 with TRBJ1-2; 9 nucleotides line up with TRBD1. The CDR3 is 13 amino acids. The junction had 5 bases not matched to a gene; V was cut back by 5 bases and J by 7 bases. CDR1 is LGHNT, CDR2 FRNRAP, per germline.

DNA for the CDR3: TGTGCCAGTACTGACAGAGGTGAAGCTTTCTTT. Its translation is CASTDRGEAFF. The gene calls are TRBV19 and TRBJ1-1; possible D gene TRBD1, 5 bases. The V end was cut by 7 bases, the J end by 7 bases, with 10 bases between. The CDR3 runs to 11 residues. In germline, CDR1 is LNHDA, CDR2 SQIVND (reference sequence). Based on the CDR3 plus reference TRBV19 and TRBJ1-1, the full variable domain is DGGITQSPKYLFRKEGQNVTLSCEQNLNHDAMYWYRQDPGQGLRLIYYSQIVNDFQKGDIAEGYSVSREKKESFPLTVTSAQKNPTAFYLCASTDRGEAFFGQGTRLTVV.

The CDR3 here is CATSRDRQGAFGYTF. The CDR3 nucleotides read TGTGCCACCAGCAGAGACCGACAGGGGGCCTTTGGCTACACCTTC. The chain combines TRBV15 with TRBJ1-2; 10 bases agree with TRBD1. The CDR3 runs 15 residues. V shed 0 bases, J shed 7 bases, and the junction held 5 bases outside the gene matches. Germline values: CDR1 LNHNV, CDR2 YYDKDF (reference sequence).

The chain employs TRBV11-3 and TRBJ2-2; D might be TRBD2 (6 bases). Deletions cut 5 bases from V and 2 bases from J, with 12 bases between. This CDR3 has 15 residues. The germline V gene has CDR1 SGHNT and CDR2 YENEEA. CDR3 nucleotide sequence: TGTGCCAGCAGCCACGGGGGAGCTAACACCGGGGAGCTGTTTTTT. Translating it yields CASSHGGANTGELFF.

The chain employs TRBV9 and TRBJ1-4; no firm D call. The V and J ends lost 0 bases and 8 bases respectively, with 11 bases between them. The CDR3 length is 14 residues. Germline lookup yields CDR1 SGDLS and CDR2 YYNGEE. The chain's CDR3 is CASSVDYTVEKLFF. The CDR3 region has the DNA TGTGCCAGCAGCGTAGATTATACGGTGGAAAAACTGTTTTTT. The full variable domain, rest sourced from reference TRBV9 and TRBJ1-4, is DSGVTQTPKHLITATGQRVTLRCSPRSGDLSVYWYQQSLDQGLQFLIQYYNGEERAKGNILERFSAQQFPDLHSELNLSSLELGDSALYFCASSVDYTVEKLFFGSGTQLSVL.

The rearrangement joins TRBV11-3 to TRBJ1-1, with D unresolved. V lost 3 bases, J lost 1 base, and 6 bases lay in between. Germline V gene data show CDR1 as SGHNT and CDR2 as YENEEA. The CDR3 is 13 amino acids. The CDR3 DNA sequence: TGTGCCAGCAGCTTTACAGCGAACACTGAAGCTTTCTTT. This codes for CASSFTANTEAFF.